These T cell receptor beta chains were read from a single sample in a study of T cells in Graves' hyperthyroidism and ophthalmopathy. In TCRdb, the multiplex PCR reads were re-called with MiXCR into one record per CDR3 protein. Of around 190,000 distinct CDR3 sequences listed, over 15% are singletons. What was sequenced was blood. These receptors were obtained from a woman aged 45-59 years with Graves' hyperthyroidism. Both conserved end residues are part of each CDR3. Fields, in order: CDR3 protein, CDR3 length, V gene, D gene, J gene. The D gene is left open where the match is weak.

CSASRPGLTSEQYF | 14 | TRBV20-1 | - | TRBJ2-7
CASSLATRRRSPLHF | 15 | TRBV7-8 | - | TRBJ1-6
CASSQGYSYEQYF | 13 | TRBV27 | - | TRBJ2-7
CSAGTVSNQPQHF | 13 | TRBV20-1 | TRBD1 | TRBJ1-5
CSAIAGGASYNEQFF | 15 | TRBV20-1 | TRBD2 | TRBJ2-1
CASSYPGSVGYTF | 13 | TRBV6-2/TRBV6-3 | - | TRBJ1-2
CASSLAGFLQYF | 12 | TRBV7-9 | - | TRBJ2-7
CASRITGTSWSDTQYF | 16 | TRBV2 | TRBD2 | TRBJ2-3
CSARDPTGGAYEQYF | 15 | TRBV20-1 | TRBD2 | TRBJ2-7
CASSQSRVDTQYF | 13 | TRBV16 | - | TRBJ2-3
CASSYGQDEYNSPLHF | 16 | TRBV6-2/TRBV6-3 | - | TRBJ1-6
CASSFGGLTDTQYF | 14 | TRBV7-3 | - | TRBJ2-3
CASSRSSTGWEAFF | 14 | TRBV3-1 | - | TRBJ1-1
CASSLARGSAYEQYF | 15 | TRBV3-1 | - | TRBJ2-7
CSATSGINTGELFF | 14 | TRBV20-1 | TRBD2 | TRBJ2-2
CASRRTGNTEAFF | 13 | TRBV6-1 | TRBD1 | TRBJ1-1
CASSVTGITEAFF | 13 | TRBV7-6 | - | TRBJ1-1
CASSPRNRGQGEKLFF | 16 | TRBV7-2 | TRBD1 | TRBJ1-4
CASSQRRQNTGELFF | 15 | TRBV3-1 | - | TRBJ2-2
CATRGTGENYGYTF | 14 | TRBV24-1 | TRBD1 | TRBJ1-2
CASSLVSGGSYEQYF | 15 | TRBV5-1 | TRBD2 | TRBJ2-7
CASSLDRGGANVLTF | 15 | TRBV5-1 | TRBD1 | TRBJ2-6
CASTSTGEGNVLTF | 14 | TRBV19 | - | TRBJ2-6
CASSTGYYNEQFF | 13 | TRBV12-3/TRBV12-4 | - | TRBJ2-1
CASSSHGRDGTYEQYF | 16 | TRBV5-1 | - | TRBJ2-7
CASSQDPVYGYTF | 13 | TRBV12-3/TRBV12-4 | - | TRBJ1-2
CASSLGVAEAFF | 12 | TRBV7-9 | - | TRBJ1-1
CSAQSTSTDTQYF | 13 | TRBV20-1 | - | TRBJ2-3
CASSSTPDGQPQHF | 14 | TRBV7-9 | - | TRBJ1-5
CASRLAENYEQYF | 13 | TRBV2 | TRBD2 | TRBJ2-7
CASRLTGNYEAFF | 13 | TRBV4-1 | - | TRBJ1-1
CATAGQRYGEQYF | 13 | TRBV10-1 | - | TRBJ2-7
CASSLEDTFSGNTIYF | 16 | TRBV5-1 | - | TRBJ1-3
CASGSCQETQYF | 12 | TRBV12-5 | - | TRBJ2-5
CASRPSGNTEAFF | 13 | TRBV19 | - | TRBJ1-1
CASRGQFNPPLHF | 13 | TRBV2 | - | TRBJ1-6
CASSIDPPYNEQFF | 14 | TRBV19 | - | TRBJ2-1
CASSSKGQGANEQSF | 15 | TRBV7-9 | TRBD1 | TRBJ2-1
CASSLPSNTGELFF | 14 | TRBV16 | - | TRBJ2-2
CASSQTSGGASEQYF | 15 | TRBV10-1 | TRBD2 | TRBJ2-7
CASSLGYGTSEQYF | 14 | TRBV5-6 | - | TRBJ2-7
CASSIEATNEKLFF | 14 | TRBV5-1 | - | TRBJ1-4
CASSFGASTDTQYF | 14 | TRBV5-1 | - | TRBJ2-3
CASGFTGGSYEQYF | 14 | TRBV6-2/TRBV6-3 | TRBD1 | TRBJ2-7
CASSVGGTATYEQYF | 15 | TRBV9 | - | TRBJ2-7
CASSGRSGGSYNEQFF | 16 | TRBV6-2/TRBV6-3 | TRBD1 | TRBJ2-1
CASSPREGVAYGYTF | 15 | TRBV4-1 | - | TRBJ1-2
CATSRDGDGYTF | 12 | TRBV15 | - | TRBJ1-2
CASSTSGGLGGENEQFF | 17 | TRBV7-2 | TRBD2 | TRBJ2-1
CASGTSAAYEQYF | 13 | TRBV19 | TRBD2 | TRBJ2-7
CASSFSGEENSPLHF | 15 | TRBV12-3/TRBV12-4 | - | TRBJ1-6
CASSIGGGTVPRPQHF | 16 | TRBV19 | - | TRBJ1-5
CASSFGTGSGYTF | 13 | TRBV5-4 | TRBD1 | TRBJ1-2
CSASDNRGTRPQHF | 14 | TRBV20-1 | - | TRBJ1-5
CATRRGGSIDTQYF | 14 | TRBV15 | - | TRBJ2-3
CASHPGRAHYNEQFF | 15 | TRBV28 | - | TRBJ2-1
CATAGWGEPYEQYF | 14 | TRBV24-1 | - | TRBJ2-7
CASSLDGNLYGYTF | 14 | TRBV5-1 | - | TRBJ1-2
CSARDLGKIGTGVVYNEQFF | 20 | TRBV20-1 | TRBD1 | TRBJ2-1